The 20 T cell receptor beta chains presented below share a single source sample, sequenced in a study of blood T cell repertoires in COVID-19. The protocol was immunoSEQ multiplex PCR, while the TCRdb copy is restricted to in-frame clones and leaves out a portion. This sample carries 360,000 or so clones, about nine tenths of them seen once, and the ten largest clones take 1%. The sample consisted of PBMCs or T cells enriched from blood (not recorded which). The receptor set was obtained from a woman under 40 who had been exposed to COVID-19.

This clone was recorded a few times. The chain couples TRBV28 to TRBJ2-7; D may be TRBD2 (6 bases). Germline CDR1 MDHEN, CDR2 SYDVKM. Trimming took off 10 bases at V and 4 bases at J, with 20 bases between the two ends. The CDR3 runs to 14 residues. In DNA form, the CDR3 reads TGTGCCACCTCGAGGGACTCCCTCCTGTACGAGCAGTACTTC. As protein: CATSRDSLLYEQYF.

CDR3 in DNA: TGTGCCAGCAGCTACCCCAGTAACACCGGGGAGCTGTTTTTT. Translating gives CASSYPSNTGELFF. This rearrangement joins TRBV5-4 to TRBJ2-2; D is ambiguous. Germline CDR1 is SGHNT and CDR2 is YYREEE (reference sequence). The CDR3 contains 14 residues. With 3 bases removed from V and 2 bases from J, the gap between germline ends came to 8 bases.

This clone was detected once. V gene TRBV11-2 combines with J gene TRBJ2-2; D may be TRBD1 (5 bases). From germline, CDR1 is SGHAT and CDR2 FQNNGV. The CDR3 runs 16 residues. V dropped 3 bases and J dropped 0 bases, with 11 bases sitting between them. The DNA of the CDR3 is TGTGCCAGCAGCTTTTGGGGCCTGCCGAACACCGGGGAGCTGTTTTTT. This codes for CASSFWGLPNTGELFF. Looking up the rest from reference TRBV11-2 and TRBJ2-2 gives the full variable domain: EAGVAQSPRYKIIEKRQSVAFWCNPISGHATLYWYQQILGQGPKLLIQFQNNGVVDDSQLPKDRFSAERLKGVDSTLKIQPAKLEDSAVYLCASSFWGLPNTGELFFGEGSRLTVL.

V usage is TRBV9 and J usage is TRBJ2-1, with a possible D match to TRBD2 (6 bases). V was pared by 2 bases and J by 1 base, with 10 bases between. Germline assignment: CDR1 SGDLS and CDR2 YYNGEE. The CDR3 is made up of 15 amino acids. In DNA, the CDR3 is TGTGCCAGCAGCGTTTCTAGCGAGTCCTACAATGAGCAGTTCTTC. Amino acid sequence: CASSVSSESYNEQFF.

The chain employs TRBV2 and TRBJ2-3; maybe TRBD2 (6 bases). Per the germline V gene, CDR1 is SNHLY and CDR2 is FYNNEI. The CDR3 has 13 residues. V was pared by 6 bases and J by 3 bases, with 10 bases between. The CDR3 here is CASRRLGTDTQYF. The DNA of the CDR3 is TGTGCCAGCAGGAGACTAGGGACAGATACGCAGTATTTT.

The rearrangement uses TRBV28 and TRBJ1-1, with TRBD1 matching 7 bases. With V trimmed by 6 bases and J by 3 bases, 4 bases remained unmatched. This CDR3 spans 13 amino acids. Germline assignment: CDR1 MDHEN and CDR2 SYDVKM. The DNA for the CDR3 is TGTGCCAGCAGGACAGGGATGGACACTGAAGCTTTCTTT. Translation: CASRTGMDTEAFF.

This clone showed up just once. The chain joins TRBV11-2 to TRBJ2-7; 10 bases line up with TRBD2. The V gene's germline CDR1 is SGHAT and CDR2 FQNNGV. The V gene end was trimmed by 1 base and the J gene end by 4 bases; junction bases not matched to a gene: 7. The CDR3 is 16 residues long. Here the CDR3 DNA reads TGTGCCAGCAGCTTAGGGGCTAGCGGGAGCATGTACGAGCAGTACTTC. Its translation is CASSLGASGSMYEQYF.

The rearrangement uses TRBV30 and TRBJ1-2, with 10 positions matching TRBD1. The length of the CDR3 is 14 residues. In germline, CDR1 is GTSNPN, CDR2 SVGIG (reference sequence). J gave up 4 bases and V 2 bases, and 4 bases lay outside the gene matches. The CDR3 loop is CAWSLGQGIYGYTF. The DNA of the CDR3 is TGTGCCTGGAGTTTGGGACAGGGGATCTATGGCTACACCTTC. The entire variable domain, with the rest obtained from reference TRBV30 and TRBJ1-2, is as follows: SQTIHQWPATLVQPVGSPLSLECTVEGTSNPNLYWYRQAAGRGLQLLFYSVGIGQISSEVPQNLSASRPQDRQFILSSKKLLLSDSGFYLCAWSLGQGIYGYTFGSGTRLTVV.

The chain combines TRBV5-6 with TRBJ1-2; D might be TRBD1 (6 bases). The V end was cut by 3 bases, the J end by 3 bases, with 9 bases between. Per germline, CDR1 SGHDT and CDR2 YYEEEE. The CDR3 runs 13 residues. CDR3 sequence reads: CASSSGTYYGYTF. As DNA, the CDR3 is TGTGCCAGCAGCTCCGGGACATACTATGGCTACACCTTC.

In regard to this clone: Other DNA sequences in this sample translate to the same CDR3. The V call is TRBV20-1, the J call TRBJ2-5; D call uncertain. The CDR3 consists of 11 residues. CDR1 is DFQATT and CDR2 is SNEGSKA in the germline V gene (reference sequence). The ends were cut back, 1 base at V and 2 bases at J, with 2 bases in the middle. CDR3 nucleotide sequence: TGCAGTGCTAGAGCGCAAGAGACCCAGTACTTC. This translates into CSARAQETQYF.

The V gene is TRBV3-1 (or the pseudogene TRBV3-2), the J gene TRBJ1-4, with TRBD1 matching over 7 bases. The germline V gene encodes CDR1 LGHDT and CDR2 YNNKEL (reference sequence). CDR3 length equals 14 residues. The trim removed 1 base at V and 5 bases at J, leaving 1 base unmatched. CDR3 nucleotide sequence: TGTGCCAGCAGCCAAGGACAGGGAAATGAAAAACTGTTTTTT. It codes for CASSQGQGNEKLFF.

V usage is TRBV7-9 and J usage is TRBJ2-2; D call uncertain. The V and J ends lost 7 bases and 1 base respectively, with 7 bases between them. The CDR3 has 13 residues. In germline, CDR1 is SEHNR, CDR2 FQNEAQ (reference sequence). CDR3 sequence (DNA): TGTGCCAGCAAATTCGGGAACACCGGGGAGCTGTTTTTT. Its protein is CASKFGNTGELFF.

This clone was observed a few times. The J gene is TRBJ1-2, the V gene TRBV19; TRBD1 matches 11 bases. The CDR3 is made up of 14 amino acids. In germline, CDR1 is LNHDA, CDR2 SQIVND (reference sequence). V shed 4 bases, J shed 8 bases, and the junction held 6 bases outside the gene matches. DNA for the CDR3: TGTGCCAGTAGTAGGCGGACAGGGGGCGACGGCTACACCTTC. Protein: CASSRRTGGDGYTF.

The chain recombines TRBV7-9 with TRBJ2-3, with 12 nucleotides matching TRBD2. CDR3 length: 17 amino acids. With V trimmed by 4 bases and J by 3 bases, 8 bases remained unmatched. From germline, CDR1 is SEHNR and CDR2 FQNEAQ (reference sequence). This chain's CDR3 is CASSSSGTSGFTDTQYF. CDR3 nucleotide sequence: TGTGCCAGCAGCTCGTCCGGGACTAGCGGGTTTACAGATACGCAGTATTTT.

V and J are TRBV19 and TRBJ1-2, with no clear D. The CDR3 runs 12 residues. Between the trimmed V and J ends, which lost 10 bases and 7 bases, there was a span of 16 bases. The germline CDR1 and CDR2 sequences are LNHDA and SQIVND (reference sequence). Here the CDR3 reads CATRSYGSGYTF. The CDR3 DNA sequence: TGTGCCACCCGGTCCTACGGTTCTGGCTACACCTTC.

This clone has only one observation. This same CDR3 is encoded by further DNA sequences in the sample. The chain carries TRBV5-1 and TRBJ1-4; 8 nucleotides match TRBD1. The CDR3 runs to 15 residues. CDR1 is SGHRS, CDR2 YFSETQ, per germline. Losses at the gene ends were 4 bases for V and 4 bases for J; bases not matched to a gene: 6. The CDR3 sequence: CASSAGQGLNEKLFF. For the CDR3, the DNA is TGCGCCAGCAGCGCAGGACAGGGCCTTAATGAAAAACTGTTTTTT.

The V and J genes are TRBV4-2 and TRBJ2-1; D may be TRBD1 (5 bases). The V and J ends lost 1 base and 10 bases respectively, with 17 bases between them. Germline lookup yields CDR1 LGHNA and CDR2 YNFKEQ. There are 15 residues in the CDR3. The CDR3, as DNA: TGTGCCAGCAGCCAAGTCGGATATGCCGACAGAGAGCAGTTCTTC. Encoded protein: CASSQVGYADREQFF.

The J gene is TRBJ2-1, the V gene TRBV9; D is perhaps TRBD2 (5 bases). Germline assignment: CDR1 SGDLS and CDR2 YYNGEE. CDR3 length: 15 residues. V was trimmed by 0 bases and J by 6 bases, leaving 13 bases between them. CDR3 residues: CASSVVPGGGNEQFF. The DNA for the CDR3 is TGTGCCAGCAGCGTAGTCCCCGGAGGTGGCAATGAGCAGTTCTTC.

This chain connects TRBV28 to TRBJ1-2; D is possibly TRBD1 (5 bases). There are 14 residues in the CDR3. Trimming left V 8 bases short and J 1 base short, with 14 bases between. Per the germline V gene, CDR1 is MDHEN and CDR2 is SYDVKM. The CDR3 reads CASALGGRNYGYTF. DNA of the CDR3: TGTGCCAGCGCCTTGGGGGGACGTAACTATGGCTACACCTTC.

The V call is TRBV18, the J call TRBJ1-5; a weak D match, TRBD1 (6 bases). V lost 2 bases and J lost 5, with 16 bases in between. This CDR3 has 16 amino acids. CDR1 KGHSH and CDR2 LQKENI come from the germline V gene. CDR3 in amino acids: CASSPGAGVMDQPQHF. CDR3 in DNA: TGTGCCAGCTCACCAGGGGCAGGGGTGATGGATCAGCCCCAGCATTTT.